Below, 15 T cell receptor beta chains from the same sample are listed, as sequenced in a study of CD8 T cells in ankylosing spondylitis. Study conclusions and caveats: One TCR beta motif, made up of fewer than 10 highly homologous variants, appeared characteristic of ankylosing spondylitis blood.

Their recognized antigens are unknown. TCRdb re-derived calls from the 5' RACE reads in MiXCR, one entry per CDR3 protein. The table includes 350,000 to 550,000 distinct CDR3 sequences, roughly 27% detected once. The sequencing sample was made of blood, either unsorted or a sorted T cell fraction (not recorded which). The receptor source for this set is a male donor with ankylosing spondylitis.

In DNA, the CDR3 is TGCAGCGTTGCAGGGAGCGGTGGCTACACCTTC. This codes for CSVAGSGGYTF. The chain couples TRBV29-1 to TRBJ1-2, with D possibly TRBD1 on 5 matching bases. The V and J ends lost 4 bases and 7 bases respectively, with 10 bases between them. The CDR3 extends over 11 amino acids. Germline CDR1 is SQVTM and CDR2 is ANQGSEA. The whole variable domain, remainder taken from reference TRBV29-1 and TRBJ1-2, is SAVISQKPSRDICQRGTSLTIQCQVDSQVTMMFWYRQQPGQSLTLIATANQGSEATYESGFVIDKFPISRPNLTFSTLTVSNMSPEDSSIYLCSVAGSGGYTFGSGTRLTVV.

As regards this clonotype: Since a much larger clone is just one base distant, this may be a read error. The rearrangement joins TRBV20-1 to TRBJ2-7, with D perhaps matching TRBD2 (6 bases). The germline CDR1 and CDR2 sequences are DFQATT and SNEGSKA (reference sequence). CDR3 size: 14 residues. V dropped 6 bases and J dropped 0 bases, with 15 bases sitting between them. The CDR3 here is CSAPLGGSSYEQYF. Here the CDR3 DNA reads TGCAGTGCGCCTCTGGGGGGAAGCTCCTACGAGCAGTACTTC.

The J gene is TRBJ1-6, the V gene TRBV4-1; D possibly corresponds to TRBD1 (5 bases). The germline CDR1 and CDR2 sequences are MGHRA and YSYEKL. V lost 0 bases and J lost 11, with 8 bases in between. CDR3 length: 13 residues. The CDR3 is CASSQDKGPPLHF. Here the CDR3 DNA reads TGCGCCAGCAGCCAAGATAAGGGGCCACCCCTCCACTTT.

CDR3 bases: TGTGCCAGCAGCTTTGAGAGACACTCCATTCAGTACTTC. This encodes CASSFERHSIQYF. V usage is TRBV5-6 and J usage is TRBJ2-4; no firm D call. This CDR3 has 13 amino acids. Trimming took off 2 bases at V and 9 bases at J, with 12 bases between the two ends. Per germline, CDR1 SGHDT and CDR2 YYEEEE.

Only a few counts were recorded for this clonotype. The chain links TRBV5-6 to TRBJ1-4, with a possible D match to TRBD1 (6 bases). V shed 2 bases and J shed 11 bases, with 13 bases lying between them. Germline-derived CDR1 and CDR2 are SGHDT and YYEEEE. The CDR3 is 13 amino acids. CDR3 sequence: CASSFTGTEKLFF. In DNA, the CDR3 is TGTGCCAGCAGCTTCACAGGGACGGAGAAACTGTTTTTT.

The chain couples TRBV5-1 to TRBJ2-2; no clear D. Per the germline V gene, CDR1 is SGHRS and CDR2 is YFSETQ. The CDR3 consists of 14 residues. With 3 bases removed from V and 4 bases from J, the gap between germline ends came to 10 bases. CDR3 sequence (DNA): TGCGCCAGCAGCTACGGAACCGTCACCGGGGAGCTGTTTTTT. Translated, it gives CASSYGTVTGELFF.

This chain joins TRBV9 and TRBJ2-2; D possibly corresponds to TRBD2 (5 bases). The V gene's germline CDR1 is SGDLS and CDR2 YYNGEE. Deletions cut 1 base from V and 7 bases from J, with 11 bases between. This CDR3 spans 14 amino acids. CDR3 region: CASSVNMEVGELFF. The CDR3 nucleotides are TGTGCCAGCAGCGTAAATATGGAGGTCGGGGAGCTGTTTTTT. The full variable domain, in which reference TRBV9 and TRBJ2-2 provide the parts outside the CDR3, is DSGVTQTPKHLITATGQRVTLRCSPRSGDLSVYWYQQSLDQGLQFLIQYYNGEERAKGNILERFSAQQFPDLHSELNLSSLELGDSALYFCASSVNMEVGELFFGEGSRLTVL.

In DNA form, the CDR3 reads TGTGCCAGCAGTTTTGGCGACAGGGGGCGTAGCTATGGCTACACCTTC. As protein: CASSFGDRGRSYGYTF. The chain carries TRBV12-3 or TRBV12-4 and TRBJ1-2, with 10 bases matching TRBD1. The CDR3 is made up of 16 amino acids. Trimming at V came to 3 bases and at J to 4 bases, leaving 8 bases not matched to a gene.

This clonotype was detected many times. The rearrangement uses TRBV12-3 or TRBV12-4 and TRBJ1-1; D possibly corresponds to TRBD1 (5 bases). This CDR3 has 12 residues. Trimming left V 5 bases short and J 8 bases short, with 12 bases between. This CDR3 is CASSNPRVEAFF. The CDR3 DNA reads as TGTGCCAGCAGTAACCCCAGGGTAGAAGCTTTCTTT.

This clonotype was seen a few times. This rearrangement joins TRBV20-1 to TRBJ1-6; a weak D match, TRBD1 (5 bases). CDR3 size: 16 residues. From germline, CDR1 is DFQATT and CDR2 SNEGSKA (reference sequence). Trimming left V 0 bases short and J 10 bases short, with 19 bases between. CDR3 loop: CSARDPAGTINSPLHF. The CDR3 DNA reads as TGCAGTGCTAGAGACCCGGCAGGGACTATCAACTCACCCCTCCACTTT.

This chain joins TRBV5-1 and TRBJ2-5; D might be TRBD1 (5 bases). Between the trimmed V and J ends, which lost 0 bases and 2 bases, there was a span of 11 bases. The CDR3 is made up of 15 amino acids. Germline loops: CDR1 SGHRS, CDR2 YFSETQ. CDR3 sequence (DNA): TGCGCCAGCAGCTTGGCCATGCAGGGACAAGAGACCCAGTACTTC. It is translated as CASSLAMQGQETQYF.

This sequence joins TRBV11-2 and TRBJ1-2, with a weak D call TRBD1 (5 bases). The ends were cut back, 2 bases at V and 1 base at J, with 8 bases in the middle. This CDR3 is 14 amino acids long. Germline V gene lookup returns CDR1 SGHAT and CDR2 FQNNGV. CDR3 protein: CASSLPGNNYGYTF. In DNA, the CDR3 is TGTGCCAGCAGCTTACCAGGGAATAACTATGGCTACACCTTC.

The J gene is TRBJ2-3, the V gene TRBV4-2; D is ambiguous. V lost 1 base to trimming and J lost 4 bases, with 9 bases between them. In germline, CDR1 is LGHNA, CDR2 YNFKEQ. The CDR3 has 14 amino acids. The CDR3 loop reads CASSQGGTADTQYF. DNA of the CDR3: TGTGCCAGCAGCCAAGGAGGAACCGCAGATACGCAGTATTTT.

V and J are TRBV10-1 and TRBJ2-1; D may correspond to TRBD1 or TRBD2 (6 bases each). This CDR3 has 12 amino acids. The germline V gene encodes CDR1 WNHNN and CDR2 SYGVQD (reference sequence). Trimming took 8 bases from V and 4 from J, leaving 9 bases between them. The chain's CDR3 is CASGGQYNEQFF. CDR3 bases: TGCGCCAGCGGGGGGCAATACAATGAGCAGTTCTTC.

This sequence joins TRBV6-5 and TRBJ2-2; D unclear. The CDR3 totals 14 residues. Trimming cost V 2 bases and J 4 bases, with 8 bases left between them. Germline CDR1 and CDR2: MNHEY and SVGAGI. In DNA form, the CDR3 reads TGTGCCAGCAGTTACCTGGCCACCACCGGGGAGCTGTTTTTT. This translates into CASSYLATTGELFF.